These 14 T cell receptor beta chains were sequenced from one sample in a study of neoadjuvant nivolumab and ipilimumab in lung cancer. Clones were read by immunoSEQ multiplex PCR, and TCRdb kept only the in-frame ones, dropping some. Of about 30,000 clones in the sample, roughly 90% were seen once. The source was peripheral blood, collected after neoadjuvant nivolumab, alone or with ipilimumab, at or shortly before surgery. These receptors were collected from an adult with non-small cell lung cancer.

This clone turned up a few times. The genes are TRBV5-1 and TRBJ1-1; no clear D. CDR1 is SGHRS, CDR2 YFSETQ, per germline. V was clipped by 0 bases and J by 5 bases, with 11 bases between them. The CDR3 consists of 14 residues. For the CDR3, the DNA is TGCGCCAGCAGCTTGGTGACGTTAGGGACTGAAGCTTTCTTT. Its protein product is CASSLVTLGTEAFF. The whole variable domain, filled in from reference TRBV5-1 and TRBJ1-1, reads KAGVTQTPRYLIKTRGQQVTLSCSPISGHRSVSWYQQTPGQGLQFLFEYFSETQRNKGNFPGRFSGRQFSNSRSEMNVSTLELGDSALYLCASSLVTLGTEAFFGQGTRLTVV.

This clone was detected only once. This chain links TRBV11-2 with TRBJ2-6; tentatively, D is TRBD1 or TRBD2 (6 bases each). V was trimmed by 2 bases and J by 2 bases, leaving 13 bases between them. Germline V gene lookup returns CDR1 SGHAT and CDR2 FQNNGV. CDR3 length equals 17 residues. For the CDR3, the DNA is TGTGCCAGCAGCTTACCAGGAGGGGGAACTGGGGCCAACGTCCTGACTTTC. Its protein is CASSLPGGGTGANVLTF.

V usage is TRBV18 and J usage is TRBJ1-5, with D possibly matching TRBD1 (5 bases). The CDR3 contains 15 residues. Germline V gene lookup returns CDR1 KGHSH and CDR2 LQKENI. V was clipped by 4 bases and J by 0 bases, with 10 bases between them. CDR3 coding DNA: TGTGCCAGCTCACTTGGACAACATAGCAATCAGCCCCAGCATTTT. This translates into CASSLGQHSNQPQHF.

This chain links TRBV7-2 with TRBJ2-5; the D gene is possibly TRBD1 (6 bases). V shed 2 bases and J shed 5 bases, with 15 bases lying between them. The germline V gene encodes CDR1 SGHTA and CDR2 FQGNSA. The CDR3 totals 15 residues. CDR3 residues: CASSLTTYRVETQYF. The CDR3 nucleotides read TGTGCCAGCAGCTTAACGACTTACAGGGTTGAGACCCAGTACTTC. The full variable domain, completed using reference TRBV7-2 and TRBJ2-5, is GAGVSQSPSNKVTEKGKDVELRCDPISGHTALYWYRQSLGQGLEFLIYFQGNSAPDKSGLPSDRFSAERTGGSVSTLTIQRTQQEDSAVYLCASSLTTYRVETQYFGPGTRLLVL.

The V and J genes are TRBV29-1 and TRBJ2-3, with D possibly being TRBD1 (5 bases). The CDR3 totals 15 residues. The germline CDR1 and CDR2 sequences are SQVTM and ANQGSEA. V was cut by 1 base and J by 2 bases, with 13 bases left in between. The CDR3 here is CSVEGGDFPTDTQYF. The CDR3 DNA follows: TGCAGCGTTGAAGGGGGCGATTTCCCCACAGATACGCAGTATTTT.

The chain couples TRBV7-9 to TRBJ2-6; tentatively, D is TRBD1 or TRBD2 (5 bases each). This CDR3 is 19 amino acids long. Germline CDR1 and CDR2: SEHNR and FQNEAQ (reference sequence). Trimming took off 6 bases at V and 4 bases at J, with 25 bases between the two ends. The DNA of the CDR3 is TGTGCCAGCAGTCTTGATTGGGGGAAAGGCGTGGCCGGGGCCAACGTCCTGACTTTC. Translated: CASSLDWGKGVAGANVLTF.

The rearrangement uses TRBV5-1 and TRBJ2-5; D remains unclear. Per the germline V gene, CDR1 is SGHRS and CDR2 is YFSETQ. Trimming took off 1 base at V and 5 bases at J, with 12 bases between the two ends. CDR3 size: 14 residues. The CDR3 nucleotides read TGCGCCAGCAGCTTGTCCCCGGGCTTGGAGACCCAGTACTTC. Its protein is CASSLSPGLETQYF.

This chain connects TRBV2 to TRBJ2-7, with D maybe TRBD2 (6 bases). The germline V gene has CDR1 SNHLY and CDR2 FYNNEI. The CDR3 loop spans 14 amino acids. V was pared by 6 bases and J by 0 bases, with 12 bases between. The chain's CDR3 is CASRYGLLSYEQYF. For the CDR3, the DNA is TGTGCCAGCAGGTACGGACTACTCTCCTACGAGCAGTACTTC.

The rearrangement uses TRBV2 and TRBJ2-1; D gene ambiguous. Trimming left V 6 bases short and J 4 bases short, with 16 bases between. This CDR3 region has 15 residues. Germline V CDR1 and CDR2: SNHLY, FYNNEI. The CDR3: CASRRATVEYNEQFF. DNA for the CDR3: TGTGCCAGCAGACGGGCCACGGTCGAATACAATGAGCAGTTCTTC.

The chain recombines TRBV2 with TRBJ1-3; no definite D call. This CDR3 contains 18 residues. CDR1 and CDR2 (germline): SNHLY, FYNNEI. Deletions cut 3 bases from V and 3 bases from J, with 21 bases between. This CDR3 reads CASSERLPLRRGGNTIYF. In nucleotides, the CDR3 is TGTGCCAGCAGTGAGCGACTGCCACTCCGGCGGGGTGGAAACACCATATATTTT.

The chain employs TRBV5-1 and TRBJ2-3; possibly TRBD1 or TRBD2 for D (5 bases each). The length of the CDR3 is 14 residues. V shed 2 bases and J shed 4 bases, with 11 bases lying between them. In germline, CDR1 is SGHRS, CDR2 YFSETQ. Here the CDR3 reads CASSFRDDADTQYF. The CDR3 nucleotides read TGCGCCAGCAGCTTCAGGGACGACGCAGATACGCAGTATTTT.

The rearrangement links TRBV11-2 to TRBJ2-5; 7 bases are a match to TRBD2. This CDR3 has 14 amino acids. After removal of 5 bases from V and 1 base from J, the junction contained 4 bases not matched to a gene. Germline CDR1 and CDR2: SGHAT and FQNNGV. CDR3 nucleotide sequence: TGTGCCAGCAGCCCTACTAGCGTCCAAGAGACCCAGTACTTC. Translating gives CASSPTSVQETQYF.

This clone has only one observation. This chain links TRBV21-1 with TRBJ1-1. TRBV21-1 represents a pseudogene. This CDR3 contains 14 residues. CDR3 protein: CASSPGLRNTEAFF. The CDR3 DNA sequence: TGTGCCAGCAGCCCGGGGCTCCGGAACACTGAAGCTTTCTTT.

The chain joins TRBV2 to TRBJ2-3; D might be TRBD1 (7 bases). V lost 4 bases and J 5 bases, leaving 10 bases between the germline ends. Germline CDR1 SNHLY, CDR2 FYNNEI. This CDR3 spans 13 amino acids. The CDR3 DNA follows: TGTGCCAGCAGTGCTCAGGGGGGAGATACGCAGTATTTT. Its translation is CASSAQGGDTQYF.